Listed below are T cell receptor beta chains from one sample, sequenced in a study of T cell responses to AZD1222 COVID-19 vaccine. Only in-frame clones appear in the TCRdb table, and some are missing; sequencing was by immunoSEQ multiplex PCR. Among about 150,000 clones listed, about 93% were seen once. The sequenced sample was peripheral blood, obtained on day 0 of AZD1222 vaccination. These receptor sequences come from an adult in good health. The CDR3 runs from the conserved cysteine through the conserved F or W. The D gene is left open where the match is weak. The size entry is marked missing in some rows and otherwise reads once, few, many or a size class.

d_gene: -
abundance: -
v_gene: TRBV20-1
j_gene: TRBJ2-7
CDR3nt: TGCAGTGCTAGTTACGGGGGCGACTACGAGCAGTACTTC
CDR3aa: CSASYGGDYEQYF

d_gene: -
abundance: -
v_gene: TRBV29-1
j_gene: TRBJ2-1
CDR3nt: TGCAGCGTTGTGGACACACGCTCCTACAATGAGCAGTTCTTC
CDR3aa: CSVVDTRSYNEQFF

d_gene: -
abundance: -
v_gene: TRBV6-2/TRBV6-3
j_gene: TRBJ2-1
CDR3nt: TGTGCCAGCAGTTACGATTTCCGGGCGGGGAAGGAGTTCTTC
CDR3aa: CASSYDFRAGKEFF

d_gene: -
abundance: once
v_gene: TRBV4-1
j_gene: TRBJ2-1
CDR3nt: TGCGCCAGCAGCCATGGCAATGAGCAGTTCTTC
CDR3aa: CASSHGNEQFF

d_gene: -
abundance: -
v_gene: TRBV15
j_gene: TRBJ1-2
CDR3nt: TGTGCCACCTCAGGACCGTTCGGCTACACCTTC
CDR3aa: CATSGPFGYTF

d_gene: -
abundance: -
v_gene: TRBV3-1/TRBV3-2
j_gene: TRBJ2-5
CDR3nt: TGTGCCAGCAGCCATCACTACTCGGGCAGGGGAGAGACCCAGTACTTC
CDR3aa: CASSHHYSGRGETQYF

d_gene: -
abundance: -
v_gene: TRBV15
j_gene: TRBJ2-6
CDR3nt: TGTGCCACCAGCCGGCTCGGCTCTGGGGCCAACGTCCTGACTTTC
CDR3aa: CATSRLGSGANVLTF

d_gene: TRBD1
abundance: -
v_gene: TRBV5-1
j_gene: TRBJ1-2
CDR3nt: TGCGCCAGCAGCTTTGATCCGGGACAGCCCTATGGCTACACCTTC
CDR3aa: CASSFDPGQPYGYTF

d_gene: TRBD1
abundance: -
v_gene: TRBV10-2
j_gene: TRBJ1-1
CDR3nt: TGCGCCAGCAATCCGACAGGGATGAACACTGAAGCTTTCTTT
CDR3aa: CASNPTGMNTEAFF

d_gene: -
abundance: -
v_gene: TRBV4-2
j_gene: TRBJ1-2
CDR3nt: TGTGCCAGCAGCCAAGGGGCGGGCTACACCTTC
CDR3aa: CASSQGAGYTF

d_gene: -
abundance: -
v_gene: TRBV27
j_gene: TRBJ2-7
CDR3nt: TGTGCCAGCAGTTTGTCGTACAGGAACGAGCAGTACTTC
CDR3aa: CASSLSYRNEQYF

d_gene: TRBD2
abundance: -
v_gene: TRBV18
j_gene: TRBJ2-7
CDR3nt: TGTGCCAGCTCACCGGGACGGGGGGGGTTCAATTACGAGCAGTACTTC
CDR3aa: CASSPGRGGFNYEQYF

d_gene: -
abundance: -
v_gene: TRBV7-6
j_gene: TRBJ2-2
CDR3nt: TGTGCCAGCAGCTCCCCCGGGCGCGCCACCGGGGAGCTGTTTTTT
CDR3aa: CASSSPGRATGELFF

d_gene: TRBD2
abundance: once
v_gene: TRBV4-1
j_gene: TRBJ2-3
CDR3nt: TGCGCCAGCAGCCAAGTGGGGATGACGAAGCGGGAAAAAACAGATACGCAGTATTTT
CDR3aa: CASSQVGMTKREKTDTQYF

d_gene: -
abundance: few
v_gene: TRBV2
j_gene: TRBJ1-2
CDR3nt: TGTGCCAGCAGTGAAACAAGCTATGGCTACACCTTC
CDR3aa: CASSETSYGYTF

d_gene: -
abundance: -
v_gene: TRBV12-3/TRBV12-4
j_gene: TRBJ2-7
CDR3nt: TGTGCCAGCAGTTCGACTTCCTACGAGCAGTACTTC
CDR3aa: CASSSTSYEQYF

d_gene: -
abundance: -
v_gene: TRBV29-1
j_gene: TRBJ2-3
CDR3nt: TGCAGCGCCCGGCGGGGGCCAGATACGCAGTATTTT
CDR3aa: CSARRGPDTQYF

d_gene: TRBD1
abundance: -
v_gene: TRBV30
j_gene: TRBJ2-7
CDR3nt: TGTGCCTGGTCCCGGGACAGCACCTACGAGCAGTACTTC
CDR3aa: CAWSRDSTYEQYF

d_gene: -
abundance: -
v_gene: TRBV5-6
j_gene: TRBJ1-1
CDR3nt: TGTGCCAGCAGCTTTATGGGCTCGACAGCTTTCTTT
CDR3aa: CASSFMGSTAFF

d_gene: -
abundance: -
v_gene: TRBV7-6
j_gene: TRBJ2-7
CDR3nt: TGTGCCAGCAGCTTAGCCGGGGAGGCCTACGAGCAGTACTTC
CDR3aa: CASSLAGEAYEQYF

d_gene: TRBD2
abundance: -
v_gene: TRBV9
j_gene: TRBJ2-1
CDR3nt: TGTGCCAGCAGCTTTGGACTAGGCTTGGAGCAGTTCTTC
CDR3aa: CASSFGLGLEQFF

d_gene: TRBD1
abundance: few
v_gene: TRBV6-5
j_gene: TRBJ1-1
CDR3nt: TGTGCCAGCAGTTACGCTACAGGGGGGAACACTGAAGCTTTCTTT
CDR3aa: CASSYATGGNTEAFF

d_gene: -
abundance: -
v_gene: TRBV6-5
j_gene: TRBJ1-1
CDR3nt: TGTGCCAGCAGTTACAGGGTGAACGCTGAAGCTTTCTTT
CDR3aa: CASSYRVNAEAFF

d_gene: -
abundance: once
v_gene: TRBV4-1
j_gene: TRBJ1-5
CDR3nt: TGCGCCAGCAGCCAAGTGCGGGGCCAAGGAGGCAATCAGCCCCAGCATTTT
CDR3aa: CASSQVRGQGGNQPQHF

d_gene: -
abundance: -
v_gene: TRBV5-4
j_gene: TRBJ1-2
CDR3nt: TGTGCCAGCAGCACCGGACAGCTTGCTAACTATGGCTACACCTTC
CDR3aa: CASSTGQLANYGYTF